This T cell receptor (beta chain) was identified in a study of blood T cell repertoires in COVID-19. The V gene's germline CDR1 is SGHDN and CDR2 FVKESK. The CDR3 is made up of 16 amino acids. V lost 4 bases, J lost 4 bases, and 16 bases lay in between. Assay used: immunoSEQ multiplex PCR; TCRdb lists only in-frame clones, some missing. The table includes roughly 70,000 clones, around 80% detected once. This rearrangement joins TRBV14 to TRBJ1-4; D not certain. This TCR was sampled from a human donor in a cohort sampled during active COVID-19. Specimen: peripheral blood. CDR3 sequence: CASSLQTPAGNEKLFF. The CDR3 nucleotides read TGTGCCAGCAGCCTACAAACTCCCGCGGGTAATGAAAAACTGTTTTTT.